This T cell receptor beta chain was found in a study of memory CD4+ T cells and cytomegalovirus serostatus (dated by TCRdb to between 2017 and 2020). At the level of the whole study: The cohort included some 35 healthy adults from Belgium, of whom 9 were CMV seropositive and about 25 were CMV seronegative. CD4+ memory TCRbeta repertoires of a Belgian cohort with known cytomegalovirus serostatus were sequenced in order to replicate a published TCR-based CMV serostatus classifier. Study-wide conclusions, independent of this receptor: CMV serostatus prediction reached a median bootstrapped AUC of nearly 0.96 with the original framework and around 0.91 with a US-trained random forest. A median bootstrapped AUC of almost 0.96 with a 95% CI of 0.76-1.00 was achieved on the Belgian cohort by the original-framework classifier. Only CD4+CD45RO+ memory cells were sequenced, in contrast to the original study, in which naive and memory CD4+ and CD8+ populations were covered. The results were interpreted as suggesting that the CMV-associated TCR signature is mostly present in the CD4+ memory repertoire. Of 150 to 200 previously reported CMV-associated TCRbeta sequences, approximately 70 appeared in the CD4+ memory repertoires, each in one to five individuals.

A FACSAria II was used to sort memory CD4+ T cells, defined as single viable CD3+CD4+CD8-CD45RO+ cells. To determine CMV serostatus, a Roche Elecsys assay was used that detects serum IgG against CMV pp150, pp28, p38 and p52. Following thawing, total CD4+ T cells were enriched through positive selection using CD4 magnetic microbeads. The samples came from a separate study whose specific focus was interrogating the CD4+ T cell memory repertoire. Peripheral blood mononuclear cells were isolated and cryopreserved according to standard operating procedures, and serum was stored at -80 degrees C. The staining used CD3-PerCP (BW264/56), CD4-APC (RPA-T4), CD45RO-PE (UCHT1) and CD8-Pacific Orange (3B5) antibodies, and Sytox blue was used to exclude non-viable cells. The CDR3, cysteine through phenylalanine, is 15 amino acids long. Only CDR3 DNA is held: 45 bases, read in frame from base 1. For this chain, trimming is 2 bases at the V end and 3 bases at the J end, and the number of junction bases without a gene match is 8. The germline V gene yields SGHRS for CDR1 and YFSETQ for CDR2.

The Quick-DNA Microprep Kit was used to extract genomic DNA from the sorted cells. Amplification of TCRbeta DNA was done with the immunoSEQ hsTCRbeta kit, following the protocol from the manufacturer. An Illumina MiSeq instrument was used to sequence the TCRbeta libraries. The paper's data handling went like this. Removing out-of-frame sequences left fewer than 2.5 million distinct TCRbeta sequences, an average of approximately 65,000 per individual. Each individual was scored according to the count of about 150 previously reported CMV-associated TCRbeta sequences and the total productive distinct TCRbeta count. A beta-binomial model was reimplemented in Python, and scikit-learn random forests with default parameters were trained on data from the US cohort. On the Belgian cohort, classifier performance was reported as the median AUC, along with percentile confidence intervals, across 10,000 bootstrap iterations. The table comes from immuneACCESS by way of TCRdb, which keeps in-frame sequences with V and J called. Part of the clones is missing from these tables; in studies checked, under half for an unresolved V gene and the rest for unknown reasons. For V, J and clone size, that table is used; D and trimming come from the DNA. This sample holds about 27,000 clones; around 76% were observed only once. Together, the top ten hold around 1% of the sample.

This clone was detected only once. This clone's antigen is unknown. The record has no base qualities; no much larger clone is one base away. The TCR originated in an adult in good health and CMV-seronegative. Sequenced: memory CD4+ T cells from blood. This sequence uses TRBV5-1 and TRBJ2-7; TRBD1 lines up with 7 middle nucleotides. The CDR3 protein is CASSLTGTDFYEQYF. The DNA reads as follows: TGCGCCAGCAGCTTAACCGGGACAGATTTCTACGAGCAGTACTTC.